The clone carrying this T cell receptor beta chain occurred a few times. The data are from a study of blood T cells in healthy people across ages. Across the study: Capture by template switching was about one barcoded beta molecule per two T cells.

The CDR3 totals 15 residues. V shed 4 bases, J shed 4 bases, and the junction held 7 bases outside the gene matches. Germline CDR1 reads SGHAT; CDR2 reads FQNNGV. It was with a sample-barcoded 5' primer and a J-beta primer mix that a second PCR of roughly 7 to 12 cycles was run. One entry per CDR3 protein results from TCRdb running MiXCR on the 5' RACE reads. This sample has fewer than 950,000 distinct CDR3 sequences; about 53% occur once, and the top ten carry about 42%. The genes are TRBV11-2 and TRBJ2-4; 7 positions match TRBD2. Sequencing was carried out using blood. The clonotype was recovered from a man aged 80 or over in good health. Written as DNA, the CDR3 is TGTGCCAGCAGCTCCCCGGGGGGACTGAAAAACATTCAGTACTTC. Translation gives CASSSPGGLKNIQYF.